The entry that follows covers one T cell receptor (beta chain) sequence. Germline CDR1 and CDR2: MNHEY and SMNVEV (reference sequence). Trimming stripped 5 bases from V and 2 bases from J, with 18 bases between. The CDR3 totals 17 residues. These data are taken from a study of blood T cell repertoires in COVID-19. TCRdb's copy holds only in-frame clones and misses some; the assay was immunoSEQ multiplex PCR. This sample has around 160,000 clones, with more than 75% found just once. The sequence came from a man aged 18 to 30 with acute or convalescent COVID-19. V gene TRBV27 combines with J gene TRBJ2-2, with D possibly TRBD1 on 6 matching bases. Sequences were obtained from peripheral blood. The CDR3 is CASSLYPQGLNTGELFF. The CDR3 nucleotides read TGTGCCAGCAGTCTGTACCCACAGGGATTAAACACCGGGGAGCTGTTTTTT.